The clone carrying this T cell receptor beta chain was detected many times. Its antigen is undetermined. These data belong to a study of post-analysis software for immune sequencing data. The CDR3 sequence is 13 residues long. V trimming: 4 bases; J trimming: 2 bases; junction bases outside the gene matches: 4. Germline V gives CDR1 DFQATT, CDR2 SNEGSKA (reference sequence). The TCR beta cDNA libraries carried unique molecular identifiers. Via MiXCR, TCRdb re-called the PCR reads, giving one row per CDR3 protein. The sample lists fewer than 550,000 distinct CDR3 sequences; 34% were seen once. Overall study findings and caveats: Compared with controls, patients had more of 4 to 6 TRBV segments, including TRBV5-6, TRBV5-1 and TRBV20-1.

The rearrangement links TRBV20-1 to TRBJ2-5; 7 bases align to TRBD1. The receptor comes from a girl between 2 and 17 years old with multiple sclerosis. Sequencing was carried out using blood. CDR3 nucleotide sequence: TGCAGTGCTACTCGGACAGGTCAAGAGACCCAGTACTTC. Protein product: CSATRTGQETQYF.